A single sample gave rise to the 14 T cell receptor beta chains below, sequenced in a study of vaccination effects on CD4 cells after COVID-19. TCRdb keeps only in-frame clones here, not all; method: immunoSEQ multiplex PCR. The data hold about 66,000 clones, with over 70% observed a single time. No antigen has been assigned to these receptors. Following a roughly 10-day culture, CD4+ T cells were purified. Everyone in the study got two shots of either the BNT162b2 or mRNA-1273 vaccine. This sample comprised CD4+ T cells from PBMCs cultured without peptide, obtained after COVID-19 vaccination. The receptors derive from a human donor who received a COVID-19 vaccine.

This sequence joins TRBV7-8 and TRBJ2-5; no firm D call. The CDR3 sequence is 15 residues long. Germline CDR1 reads SGHVS; CDR2 reads FQNEAQ. V dropped 0 bases and J dropped 2 bases, with 10 bases sitting between them. This CDR3 reads CASSLAAGPQETQYF. CDR3 sequence (DNA): TGTGCCAGCAGCTTAGCGGCAGGTCCTCAAGAGACCCAGTACTTC.

The chain is built from TRBV27 and TRBJ2-3; tentative D call: TRBD2 (6 bases). V was trimmed by 1 base and J by 0 bases, leaving 11 bases between them. The CDR3 has 16 amino acids. In germline, CDR1 is MNHEY, CDR2 SMNVEV (reference sequence). The CDR3 sequence is CASSLFSGGSTDTQYF. DNA of the CDR3: TGTGCCAGCAGTTTATTTTCCGGGGGTAGCACAGATACGCAGTATTTT.

V gene TRBV5-1 combines with J gene TRBJ2-5; D perhaps matches TRBD2 (6 bases). The V end lost 4 bases, the J end lost 2 bases, and 15 bases lay between the germline ends. The CDR3 spans 15 residues. Germline lookup yields CDR1 SGHRS and CDR2 YFSETQ. CDR3 region: CASSPPAGTQETQYF. The CDR3 region has the DNA TGCGCCAGCAGCCCCCCCGCGGGAACTCAAGAGACCCAGTACTTC. The full variable domain, in which reference TRBV5-1 and TRBJ2-5 provide the parts outside the CDR3, is KAGVTQTPRYLIKTRGQQVTLSCSPISGHRSVSWYQQTPGQGLQFLFEYFSETQRNKGNFPGRFSGRQFSNSRSEMNVSTLELGDSALYLCASSPPAGTQETQYFGPGTRLLVL.

The chain is built from TRBV7-9 and TRBJ2-1; D unclear. This CDR3 contains 12 residues. V dropped 1 base and J dropped 8 bases, with 6 bases sitting between them. CDR1 is SEHNR and CDR2 is FQNEAQ in the germline V gene (reference sequence). In DNA form, the CDR3 reads TGTGCCAGCAGCTTAGTTTCAGATGAGCAGTTCTTC. This translates into CASSLVSDEQFF.

This clone was seen only once. V is TRBV29-1 and J is TRBJ2-4; TRBD1 matches at 7 bases. The CDR3 spans 18 residues. J lost 2 bases, V lost 3 bases, and 16 bases had no gene match. The V gene's germline CDR1 is SQVTM and CDR2 ANQGSEA. The CDR3 loop is CSVERRTGPWGTKNIQYF. The CDR3 nucleotides read TGCAGCGTTGAGAGACGGACAGGCCCCTGGGGTACCAAAAACATTCAGTACTTC. The full variable domain, rest sourced from reference TRBV29-1 and TRBJ2-4, is SAVISQKPSRDICQRGTSLTIQCQVDSQVTMMFWYRQQPGQSLTLIATANQGSEATYESGFVIDKFPISRPNLTFSTLTVSNMSPEDSSIYLCSVERRTGPWGTKNIQYFGAGTRLSVL.

The rearrangement links TRBV11-2 to TRBJ1-2, with TRBD1 identical over 9 bases. Germline CDR1 SGHAT, CDR2 FQNNGV. This CDR3 region has 14 residues. After removal of 5 bases from V and 4 bases from J, the junction contained 5 bases not matched to a gene. The CDR3: CASSPDRGGYGYTF. The DNA for the CDR3 is TGTGCCAGCAGCCCAGACAGGGGGGGCTATGGCTACACCTTC.

The chain is built from TRBV6-5 and TRBJ1-6; D is uncertain. The CDR3 extends over 15 amino acids. Looked up from germline, CDR1 is MNHEY and CDR2 is SVGAGI. Trimming took 0 bases from V and 7 from J, leaving 10 bases between them. The CDR3 region has the DNA TGTGCCAGCAGTTACTCCTGGGGAGGGAATTCACCCCTCCACTTT. It encodes CASSYSWGGNSPLHF.

This clone was recorded a few times. The chain combines TRBV27 with TRBJ1-6; D perhaps matches TRBD1 (6 bases). Germline-derived CDR1 and CDR2 are MNHEY and SMNVEV (reference sequence). V was pared by 3 bases and J by 8 bases, with 11 bases between. This CDR3 is built from 14 residues. CDR3 in amino acids: CASSFGDIYSPLHF. The CDR3 region has the DNA TGTGCCAGCAGTTTTGGGGACATCTATTCACCCCTCCACTTT.

The CDR3, as DNA: TGCGCCAGCAGCCAAAGCGGGGGGGCTGCGGATACGCAGTATTTT. This sequence encodes CASSQSGGAADTQYF. This chain connects TRBV5-1 to TRBJ2-3; TRBD2 matches at 10 bases. J lost 6 bases, V lost 4 bases, and 8 bases had no gene match. The CDR3 is 15 residues long. Looked up from germline, CDR1 is SGHRS and CDR2 is YFSETQ. The whole variable domain, remainder taken from reference TRBV5-1 and TRBJ2-3, is KAGVTQTPRYLIKTRGQQVTLSCSPISGHRSVSWYQQTPGQGLQFLFEYFSETQRNKGNFPGRFSGRQFSNSRSEMNVSTLELGDSALYLCASSQSGGAADTQYFGPGTRLTVL.

The CDR3 DNA is TGCGCCAGCAGCTTGGAGGGGACTTACACAGATACGCAGTATTTT. Its translation is CASSLEGTYTDTQYF. V is TRBV5-1 and J is TRBJ2-3, with D possibly matching TRBD2 (6 bases). V was trimmed by 0 bases and J by 2 bases, leaving 10 bases between them. The CDR3 extends over 15 amino acids. Germline CDR1 reads SGHRS; CDR2 reads YFSETQ.

This chain uses TRBV12-5 with TRBJ1-1; D is unclear. Trimming took 0 bases from V and 1 from J, leaving 9 bases between them. The CDR3 loop spans 15 amino acids. Germline values: CDR1 LGHNT, CDR2 FRNRAP. As DNA, the CDR3 is TGTGCTAGTGGTTTGGTACTAGGTAAGAACACTGAAGCTTTCTTT. This translates into CASGLVLGKNTEAFF.

V and J are TRBV12-5 and TRBJ1-5; D not certain. Germline values: CDR1 LGHNT, CDR2 FRNRAP. Deletions cut 5 bases from V and 4 bases from J, with 18 bases between. The length of the CDR3 is 16 residues. This CDR3 reads CASGAPGLIRNQPQHF. In DNA, the CDR3 is TGTGCTAGTGGTGCCCCTGGGCTGATCAGAAATCAGCCCCAGCATTTT.

The gene calls are TRBV15 and TRBJ2-7; no clear D. The V end lost 5 bases, the J end lost 7 bases, and 18 bases lay between the germline ends. CDR1 is LNHNV, CDR2 YYDKDF, per germline (reference sequence). There are 14 residues in the CDR3. The CDR3 DNA follows: TGTGCCACCAGCGGAACAACCGGCCCCGGAGAGCAGTACGTC. Its translation is CATSGTTGPGEQYV.

The rearrangement joins TRBV19 to TRBJ1-5; possible D gene TRBD1, 5 bases. This CDR3 region has 14 residues. The V gene's germline CDR1 is LNHDA and CDR2 SQIVND (reference sequence). Trimming removed 7 bases from V and 5 bases from J, with 15 bases in between. CDR3 sequence reads: CASTLAGRYQPQHF. DNA of the CDR3: TGTGCCAGTACCCTCGCAGGGCGATATCAGCCCCAGCATTTT.